This T cell receptor (beta chain) was obtained from a study of blood T cell repertoires in COVID-19. Overall study: Some COVID-19 samples were acute and others convalescent; all came from the United States, Italy and Spain. T cells, B-cell-depleted T cells, or PBMCs provided the cDNA or gDNA that served as material.

Only in-frame clones appear in the TCRdb table, and some are missing; sequencing was by immunoSEQ multiplex PCR. The sample carries some 210,000 clones, around 81% recorded once. Clinical history reported by participants formed the basis on which cohorts were assigned. V lost 1 base, J lost 3 bases, and 0 bases stayed unmatched. Germline V lookup: CDR1 LGHDT, CDR2 YNNKEL (reference sequence). This CDR3 is built from 14 residues. The sequence was collected from a man aged 30 to 45 with acute COVID-19. V gene TRBV3-1 (or the pseudogene TRBV3-2) combines with J gene TRBJ2-7, with TRBD2 matching 10 bases. Sequenced: PBMCs or T cells enriched from blood (not recorded which). The CDR3 region is CASSQVAGGYEQYF. CDR3 nucleotides: TGTGCCAGCAGCCAAGTAGCGGGGGGCTACGAGCAGTACTTC.